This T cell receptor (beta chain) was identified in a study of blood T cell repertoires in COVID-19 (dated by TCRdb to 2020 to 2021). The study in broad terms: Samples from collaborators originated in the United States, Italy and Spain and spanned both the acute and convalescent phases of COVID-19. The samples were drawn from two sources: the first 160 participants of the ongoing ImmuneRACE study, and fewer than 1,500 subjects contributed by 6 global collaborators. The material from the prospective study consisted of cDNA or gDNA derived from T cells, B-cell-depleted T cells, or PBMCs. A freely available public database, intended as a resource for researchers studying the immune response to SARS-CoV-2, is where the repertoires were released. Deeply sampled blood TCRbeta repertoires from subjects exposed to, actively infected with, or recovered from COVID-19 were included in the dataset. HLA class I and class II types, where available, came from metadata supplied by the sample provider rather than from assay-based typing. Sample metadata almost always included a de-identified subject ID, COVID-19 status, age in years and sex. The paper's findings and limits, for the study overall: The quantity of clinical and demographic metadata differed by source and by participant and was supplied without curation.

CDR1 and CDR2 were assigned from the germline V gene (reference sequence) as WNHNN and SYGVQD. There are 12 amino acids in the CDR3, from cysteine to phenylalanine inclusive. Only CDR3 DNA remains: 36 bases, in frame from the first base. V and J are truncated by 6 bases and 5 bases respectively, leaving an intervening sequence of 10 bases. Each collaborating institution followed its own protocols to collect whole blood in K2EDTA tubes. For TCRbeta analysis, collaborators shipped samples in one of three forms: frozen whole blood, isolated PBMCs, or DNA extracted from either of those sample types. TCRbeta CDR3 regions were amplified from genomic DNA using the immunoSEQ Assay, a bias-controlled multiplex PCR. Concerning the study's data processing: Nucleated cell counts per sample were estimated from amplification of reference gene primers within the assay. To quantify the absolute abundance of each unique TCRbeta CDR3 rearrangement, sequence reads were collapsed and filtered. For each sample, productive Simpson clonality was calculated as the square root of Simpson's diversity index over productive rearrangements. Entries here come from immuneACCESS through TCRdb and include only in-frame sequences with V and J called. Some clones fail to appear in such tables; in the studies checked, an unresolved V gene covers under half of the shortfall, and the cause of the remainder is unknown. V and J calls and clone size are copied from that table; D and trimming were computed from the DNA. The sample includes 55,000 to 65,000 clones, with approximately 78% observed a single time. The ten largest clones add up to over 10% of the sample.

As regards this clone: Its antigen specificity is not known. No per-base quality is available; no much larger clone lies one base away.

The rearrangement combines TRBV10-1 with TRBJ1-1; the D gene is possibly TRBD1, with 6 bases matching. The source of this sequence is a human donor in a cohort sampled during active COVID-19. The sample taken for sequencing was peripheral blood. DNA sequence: TGCGCCAGCAGCATAGGGGGAACTGAAGCTTTCTTT. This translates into CASSIGGTEAFF.